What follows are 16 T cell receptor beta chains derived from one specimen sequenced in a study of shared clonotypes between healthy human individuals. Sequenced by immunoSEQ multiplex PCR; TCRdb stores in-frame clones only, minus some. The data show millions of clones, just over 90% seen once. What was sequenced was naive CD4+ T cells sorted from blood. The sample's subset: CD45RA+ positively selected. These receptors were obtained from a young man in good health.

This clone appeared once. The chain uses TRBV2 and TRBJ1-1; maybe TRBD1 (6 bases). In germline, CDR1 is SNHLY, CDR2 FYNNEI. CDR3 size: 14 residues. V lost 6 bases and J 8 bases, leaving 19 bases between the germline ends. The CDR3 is CASRVPTQGKEAFF. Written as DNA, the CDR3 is TGTGCCAGCAGGGTTCCCACACAGGGAAAAGAAGCTTTCTTT. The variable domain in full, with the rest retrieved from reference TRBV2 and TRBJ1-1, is EPEVTQTPSHQVTQMGQEVILRCVPISNHLYFYWYRQILGQKVEFLVSFYNNEISEKSEIFDDQFSVERPDGSNFTLKIRSTKLEDSAMYFCASRVPTQGKEAFFGQGTRLTVV.

CDR3 DNA: TGTGCCAGCAGGTTCCCAGGGGGTGGCTACGAGCAGTACTTC. As protein: CASRFPGGGYEQYF. The chain joins TRBV6-1 to TRBJ2-7, with 7 positions matching TRBD1. Germline assignment: CDR1 MNHNS and CDR2 SASEGT. V shed 6 bases and J 3 bases; nucleotides not matched to a gene: 8. This CDR3 has 14 amino acids.

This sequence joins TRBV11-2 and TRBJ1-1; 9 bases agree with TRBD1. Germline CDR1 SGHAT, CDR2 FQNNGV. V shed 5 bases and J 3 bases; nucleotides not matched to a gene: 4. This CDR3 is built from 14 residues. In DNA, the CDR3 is TGTGCCAGCAGCCGGGGACAGGGTTACACTGAAGCTTTCTTT. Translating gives CASSRGQGYTEAFF. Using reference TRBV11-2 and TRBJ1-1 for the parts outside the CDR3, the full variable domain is EAGVAQSPRYKIIEKRQSVAFWCNPISGHATLYWYQQILGQGPKLLIQFQNNGVVDDSQLPKDRFSAERLKGVDSTLKIQPAKLEDSAVYLCASSRGQGYTEAFFGQGTRLTVV.

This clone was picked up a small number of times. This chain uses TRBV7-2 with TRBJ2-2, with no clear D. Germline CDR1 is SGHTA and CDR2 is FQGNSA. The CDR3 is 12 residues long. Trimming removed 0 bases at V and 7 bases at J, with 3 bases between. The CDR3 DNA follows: TGTGCCAGCAGCTTAGCTAGCGGGGAGCTGTTTTTT. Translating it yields CASSLASGELFF.

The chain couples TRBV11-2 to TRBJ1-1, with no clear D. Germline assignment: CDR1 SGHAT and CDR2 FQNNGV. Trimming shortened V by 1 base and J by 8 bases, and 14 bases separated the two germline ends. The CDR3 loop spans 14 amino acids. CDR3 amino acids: CASSLGWSGAEAFF. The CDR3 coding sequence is TGTGCCAGCAGCTTAGGATGGTCTGGAGCAGAAGCTTTCTTT.

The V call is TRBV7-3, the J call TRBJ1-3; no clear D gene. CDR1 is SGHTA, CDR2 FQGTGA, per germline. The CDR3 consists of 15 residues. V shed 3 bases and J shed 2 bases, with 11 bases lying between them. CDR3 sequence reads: CASSLRHGPGNTIYF. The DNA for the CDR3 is TGTGCCAGCAGCTTGCGACATGGGCCTGGAAACACCATATATTTT. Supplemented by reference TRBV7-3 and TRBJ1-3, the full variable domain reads GAGVSQTPSNKVTEKGKYVELRCDPISGHTALYWYRQSLGQGPEFLIYFQGTGAADDSGLPNDRFFAVRPEGSVSTLKIQRTERGDSAVYLCASSLRHGPGNTIYFGEGSWLTVV.

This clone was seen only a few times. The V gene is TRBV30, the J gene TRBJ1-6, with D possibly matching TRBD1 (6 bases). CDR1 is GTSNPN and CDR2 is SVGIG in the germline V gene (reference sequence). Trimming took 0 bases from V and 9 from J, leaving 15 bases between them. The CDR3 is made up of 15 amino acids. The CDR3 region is CAWSVIPRGGSPLHF. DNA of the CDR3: TGTGCCTGGAGTGTAATTCCAAGAGGGGGTTCACCCCTCCACTTT.

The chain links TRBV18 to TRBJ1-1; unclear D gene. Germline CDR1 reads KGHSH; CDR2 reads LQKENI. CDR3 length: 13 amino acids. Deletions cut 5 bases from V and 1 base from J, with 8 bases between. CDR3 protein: CASSATTNTEAFF. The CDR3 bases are TGTGCCAGCTCAGCCACAACGAACACTGAAGCTTTCTTT.

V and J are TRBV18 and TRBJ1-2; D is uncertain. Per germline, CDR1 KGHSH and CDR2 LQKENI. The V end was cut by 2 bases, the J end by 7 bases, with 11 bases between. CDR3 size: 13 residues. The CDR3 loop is CASSPSEGFGYTF. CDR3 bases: TGTGCCAGCTCACCATCAGAAGGTTTTGGCTACACCTTC.

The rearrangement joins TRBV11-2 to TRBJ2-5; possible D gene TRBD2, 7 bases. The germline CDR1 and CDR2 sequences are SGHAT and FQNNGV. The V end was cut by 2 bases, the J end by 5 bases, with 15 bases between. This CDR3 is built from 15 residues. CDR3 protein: CASSLSGGQSETQYF. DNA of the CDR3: TGTGCCAGCAGCTTATCCGGGGGGCAGTCGGAGACCCAGTACTTC.

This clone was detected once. CDR3 amino acids: CASSRGQGHFSYTF. The CDR3 bases are TGTGCCAGCAGCCGGGGACAGGGGCATTTTTCCTACACCTTC. The V call is TRBV28, the J call TRBJ1-2, with 10 bases lining up with TRBD1. V lost 6 bases and J lost 10; bases outside the gene matches: 11. The length of the CDR3 is 14 residues. Germline V gene data show CDR1 as MDHEN and CDR2 as SYDVKM.

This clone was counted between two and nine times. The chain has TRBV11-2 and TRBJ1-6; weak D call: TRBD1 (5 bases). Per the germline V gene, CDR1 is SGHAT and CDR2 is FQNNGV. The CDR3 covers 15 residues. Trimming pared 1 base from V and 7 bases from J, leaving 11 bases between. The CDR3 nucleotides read TGTGCCAGCAGCTTAGGAGGGGTTGGCAATTCACCCCTCCACTTT. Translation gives CASSLGGVGNSPLHF. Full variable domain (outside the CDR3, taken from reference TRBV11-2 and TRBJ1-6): EAGVAQSPRYKIIEKRQSVAFWCNPISGHATLYWYQQILGQGPKLLIQFQNNGVVDDSQLPKDRFSAERLKGVDSTLKIQPAKLEDSAVYLCASSLGGVGNSPLHFGNGTRLTVT.

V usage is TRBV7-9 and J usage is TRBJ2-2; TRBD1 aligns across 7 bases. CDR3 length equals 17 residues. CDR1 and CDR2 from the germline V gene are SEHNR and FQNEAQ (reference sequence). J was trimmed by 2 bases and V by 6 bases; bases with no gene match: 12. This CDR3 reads CASRQNPGQSNTGELFF. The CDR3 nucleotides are TGTGCCAGCAGGCAGAATCCGGGACAGTCTAACACCGGGGAGCTGTTTTTT.

The CDR3 sequence: CATPGLAGEETQYF. For the CDR3, the DNA is TGTGCCACCCCCGGACTAGCGGGAGAAGAGACCCAGTACTTC. V is TRBV5-4 and J is TRBJ2-5; 13 bases are shared with TRBD2. The CDR3 contains 14 residues. Germline CDR1 reads SGHNT; CDR2 reads YYREEE (reference sequence). With 9 bases clipped from V and 3 bases from J, the junction kept 5 bases outside the gene matches.

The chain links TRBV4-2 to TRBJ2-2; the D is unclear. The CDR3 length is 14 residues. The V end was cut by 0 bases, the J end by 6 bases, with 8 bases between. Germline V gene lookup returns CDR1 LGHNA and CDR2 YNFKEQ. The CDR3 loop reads CASSQETGSGELFF. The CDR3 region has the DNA TGTGCCAGCAGCCAAGAAACCGGGTCCGGGGAGCTGTTTTTT.

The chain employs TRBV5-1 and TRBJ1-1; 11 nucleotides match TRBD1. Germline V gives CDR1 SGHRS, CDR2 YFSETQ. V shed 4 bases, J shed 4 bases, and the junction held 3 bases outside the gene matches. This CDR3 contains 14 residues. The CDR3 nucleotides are TGCGCCAGCAGCGGCGGGACAGGGGGCACTGAAGCTTTCTTT. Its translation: CASSGGTGGTEAFF.